This T cell receptor beta chain was identified during a study of human T cells and chemical hapten exposure (dated by TCRdb to the early 2020s). Background on the whole study: The libraries were sequenced as a pool, and the TCR yield per sample differed mostly because of small variations in library volumes within the pool. Peripheral blood TCR repertoire changes were tracked in vivo in alopecia patients during primary and secondary sensitization to the hapten diphenylcyclopropenone (DPC). From each blood RNA sample, both TCR alpha and TCR beta chains were sequenced. Overall study outcomes, separate from this receptor: Repeated subsampling changed both the strength of the expansion versus patch-test correlation and the threshold at which that correlation became significant. DPC sensitization did not change the number of TCRs with a frequency above 1 in 1000, and there was no evidence of changes in global repertoire structure.

The method behind the library was 5' RACE. Sequencing was performed on an Illumina MiSeq. Library preparation attached unique molecular identifiers to individual cDNA molecules for quantitative, reproducible TCR counting. On the study's bioinformatics: A median of about 87,000 TCRs per sample was observed, with a range of about 23,224 to 700,000. V, J and CDR3 annotation of the TCR reads was performed with the Decombinator software suite. For PS versus PT1 abundance plots, all samples were subsampled to the same number of TCRs (28,000). TCRs were defined as expanded if absent before sensitization and observed at least eight times at the 2-week time point. The public sequencing data were trimmed at Q25 with fastp and processed into clonotypes with MiXCR by TCRdb, which kept only in-frame beta chains. Identical CDR3 protein sequences are pooled into one entry, listed with their most common genes and DNA. The V and J calls were not made by the authors but by TCRdb's processing. Across this sample there are around 100,000 distinct CDR3 sequences, with 15% to 20% seen only once. Approximately 2.8% of the sample lies in the top ten.

Total RNA was extracted from unfractionated whole blood that had been collected in Tempus Blood RNA tubes. Four or five healthy volunteers served as TCR sequencing controls and were bled at day 0, 2 weeks and 6 weeks. This clonotype has more than one count but fewer than ten. Its antigen is still unknown. Base qualities are missing; no much larger clone stands one base away. Spanning cysteine to phenylalanine, the CDR3 consists of 14 amino acids. The read is trimmed to its CDR3 DNA, 42 bases read in frame from base 1. V trim: 4 bases; J trim: 6 bases; unmatched bases: 5. The germline V gene (reference sequence) sets CDR1 to SGHAT and CDR2 to FQDESV.

The TCR sequence derives from a human donor in good health. The V and J genes are TRBV11-1 and TRBJ1-1, with 10 bases matching TRBD1. The DNA is as follows: TGTGCCAGCAGCTGGGGACAGGGGAGGGCTGAAGCTTTCTTT. This is translated as CASSWGQGRAEAFF.